These 10 T cell receptor beta chains were sequenced from one sample in a study of blood T cell repertoires in COVID-19. The assay was immunoSEQ multiplex PCR, and TCRdb's table has in-frame clones only and misses some. The sample lists roughly 230,000 clones; 83% were seen once. Sequencing was performed on peripheral blood. Every receptor here comes from a woman aged 50 to 65 with acute or convalescent COVID-19.

The chain carries TRBV4-2 and TRBJ2-1; 10 bases are a match to TRBD2. The CDR3 contains 16 residues. The germline V gene encodes CDR1 LGHNA and CDR2 YNFKEQ. With 1 base clipped from V and 5 bases from J, the junction kept 5 bases outside the gene matches. This CDR3 reads CASSQAPAGGNNEQFF. The CDR3 bases are TGTGCCAGCAGCCAAGCTCCAGCGGGGGGGAACAATGAGCAGTTCTTC.

This chain joins TRBV19 and TRBJ2-5; D remains unclear. The CDR3 length is 13 residues. Looked up from germline, CDR1 is LNHDA and CDR2 is SQIVND (reference sequence). V shed 1 base and J shed 5 bases, with 8 bases lying between them. The CDR3 DNA follows: TGTGCCAGTAGTATAGCCACCGGGGAGACCCAGTACTTC. Amino acid sequence: CASSIATGETQYF.

The J gene is TRBJ1-5, the V gene TRBV28; 12 nucleotides match TRBD1. Per germline, CDR1 MDHEN and CDR2 SYDVKM. V lost 5 bases, J lost 7 bases, and 9 bases stayed unmatched. The CDR3 runs 16 residues. This chain's CDR3 is CASSQDRDRGQQPQHF. CDR3 bases: TGTGCCAGCAGTCAAGACCGGGACAGGGGGCAGCAGCCCCAGCATTTT.

This rearrangement joins TRBV14 to TRBJ2-3; 8 bases line up with TRBD2. V shed 0 bases and J 0 bases; nucleotides not matched to a gene: 11. Germline values: CDR1 SGHDN, CDR2 FVKESK. The length of the CDR3 is 19 residues. The CDR3 region has the DNA TGTGCCAGCAGCCAAGATTCCCCATGGGCTAGCGGGAGCACAGATACGCAGTATTTT. As protein: CASSQDSPWASGSTDTQYF.

This chain links TRBV6-6 with TRBJ1-4; weak D call: TRBD1 (6 bases). The germline V and J ends were trimmed by 5 bases and 0 bases, with 13 bases remaining between them. Germline values: CDR1 MNHNY, CDR2 SVGAGI (reference sequence). The CDR3 contains 16 residues. CDR3 loop: CASSLRDTSTNEKLFF. CDR3 sequence (DNA): TGTGCCAGCAGTCTTCGGGACACCTCAACTAATGAAAAACTGTTTTTT.

This clone was detected a few times. The gene calls are TRBV5-1 and TRBJ2-7, with a weak D call TRBD2 (5 bases). This CDR3 has 14 amino acids. The V and J ends lost 4 bases and 3 bases respectively, with 14 bases between them. In germline, CDR1 is SGHRS, CDR2 YFSETQ. Here the CDR3 DNA reads TGCGCCAGCAGCGGCCCCGGACGGGACTACGAGCAGTACTTC. It yields the protein CASSGPGRDYEQYF.

This chain uses TRBV7-8 with TRBJ2-1; 10 bases agree with TRBD1. Germline V gene data show CDR1 as SGHVS and CDR2 as FQNEAQ. V was clipped by 5 bases and J by 4 bases; unmatched bases: 5. The CDR3 runs to 15 residues. In nucleotides, the CDR3 is TGTGCCAGCAGCCTTCCGGGACAGGGGTACAATGAGCAGTTCTTC. Protein: CASSLPGQGYNEQFF.

This clone was detected only a few times. V and J are TRBV3-1 (or the pseudogene TRBV3-2) and TRBJ2-7; 9 bases fit TRBD2. Germline V gene data show CDR1 as LGHDT and CDR2 as YNNKEL (reference sequence). This CDR3 is 17 amino acids long. V gave up 4 bases and J gave up 2 bases; unmatched junction bases: 12. The CDR3 sequence: CASSRRTLAGQPYEQYF. As DNA, the CDR3 is TGTGCCAGCAGCCGTCGAACACTAGCGGGTCAGCCCTACGAGCAGTACTTC.

The V call is TRBV14, the J call TRBJ1-2; no definite D call. CDR3 length: 15 residues. The germline V and J ends were trimmed by 0 bases and 1 base, with 9 bases remaining between them. Germline loops: CDR1 SGHDN, CDR2 FVKESK. The CDR3: CASSQEGEINYGYTF. Here the CDR3 DNA reads TGTGCCAGCAGCCAAGAAGGAGAAATTAACTATGGCTACACCTTC.

V gene TRBV30 combines with J gene TRBJ1-2, with a weak D call TRBD1 (6 bases). The germline V gene encodes CDR1 GTSNPN and CDR2 SVGIG (reference sequence). CDR3 size: 13 residues. Trimming took off 0 bases at V and 8 bases at J, with 13 bases between the two ends. The CDR3 DNA is TGTGCCTGGAGTGTCCAGGGGTCGGGAGGCTACACCTTC. Its protein product is CAWSVQGSGGYTF.